This TCR beta chain originates from a study of metastatic and nonmetastatic thyroid tumors. Study results and caveats: TCR beta diversity was reportedly significantly higher in malignant thyroid tumors than benign nodules, in blood and tumor.

This CDR3 contains 15 residues. Germline values: CDR1 LNHDA, CDR2 SQIVND (reference sequence). V dropped 6 bases and J dropped 5; count of bases not matched to a gene: 8. This clone was detected ten times or more. The target antigen is unknown. The sample contains more than one DNA sequence encoding this CDR3. Original processing methods: It was from CDR3 differences across clinicopathological groups that a distant-metastasis classifier for papillary thyroid cancer was built. Via MiXCR, TCRdb re-called the PCR reads. TCRdb's processing, not the authors', yielded these V and J calls. The sample holds 25,000 to 30,000 clones, roughly 15% seen once. Ahead of thyroid surgery, no patient had received treatment of any kind.

The source is a female donor with papillary thyroid cancer or a benign thyroid nodule (not recorded which). Some clones in this sample may be carry-over from other donors' samples. The J gene is TRBJ1-4, the V gene TRBV19, with 8 bases aligning to TRBD1. Sequencing was carried out using blood. CDR3 loop: CASSDGTGENEKLFF. The CDR3 coding sequence is TGTGCCAGTAGCGATGGGACAGGAGAAAATGAAAAACTGTTTTTT.